This T cell receptor (beta chain) originates from a study of T-cell reconstitution after alpha-beta-depleted transplantation in children. This clonotype was seen ten or more times. During its preparation, the TCRbeta library received unique molecular identifiers. TCRdb re-analysed the PCR reads in MiXCR, keeping a single row per CDR3 protein. The sample holds approximately 270,000 distinct CDR3 sequences, about a tenth seen once. CDR3 length: 13 amino acids. Deletions cut 3 bases from V and 7 bases from J, with 9 bases between. The clonotype originates from a human donor who donated a stem cell graft to a child with SCID. The input for sequencing was PBMCs from the stem cell graft donor, taken from the stem cell graft. This chain links TRBV12-3 or TRBV12-4 with TRBJ2-2; D is uncertain. The CDR3 nucleotides read TGTGCCAGCAGTTTTTTAGTAAGCGGGGAGCTGTTTTTT. Its translation is CASSFLVSGELFF.